This TCR beta chain was sequenced for a study of T cell clonality in common variable immunodeficiency. Many counts were recorded for this clone. No antigen is known for it. The read comes to an end 3 residues before the CDR3 does, leaving the germline J gene to fill in the end. The CDR3 runs 14 residues. The V and J ends lost 6 bases and 4 bases, in that order; junction bases with no gene match: 7. Germline assignment: CDR1 SGHTA and CDR2 FQGNSA. Overall study results and limits: Links between repertoire features and CVID complications were heterogeneity-limited. T cell subpopulation sequencing would be needed to explain CVID clonality.

Using immunoSEQ multiplex PCR, the repertoire was profiled, and TCRdb retains in-frame clones only, with some absent. Altogether approximately 56,000 clones were found in the sample, and no singletons occur. Sequencing was done on a sample of peripheral blood mononuclear cells. The receptor was isolated from a person aged 18 to 75 in good health. The rearrangement uses TRBV7-2 and TRBJ1-2; 8 bases match TRBD1. This CDR3 reads CASSPGGPSYGYTF. CDR3 DNA (partial): TGTGCCAGCAGTCCAGGGGGCCCTAGCTATGGC.